This entry lists 24 T cell receptor beta chains sequenced from one sample in a study of T cell responses to AZD1222 COVID-19 vaccine. The data were produced by immunoSEQ multiplex PCR, yet TCRdb's version contains in-frame clones alone and is incomplete. Of 100,000 to 150,000 clones listed, 92% are singletons. This specimen consisted of peripheral blood, obtained on day 0 of AZD1222 vaccination. The receptors originated from an adult in good health.

This clone was found once. The genes are TRBV5-6 and TRBJ2-6; 7 bases line up with TRBD1. The V gene's germline CDR1 is SGHDT and CDR2 YYEEEE. V was pared by 7 bases and J by 1 base, with 2 bases of the junction left unmatched. The CDR3 is made up of 14 amino acids. CDR3 nucleotide sequence: TGTGCCAGCGCGACAGGGTCTGGGGCCAACGTCCTGACTTTC. This sequence encodes CASATGSGANVLTF.

V gene TRBV28 combines with J gene TRBJ2-3, with D perhaps TRBD2 (5 bases). Germline assignment: CDR1 MDHEN and CDR2 SYDVKM. CDR3 size: 14 residues. With 8 bases removed from V and 4 bases from J, the gap between germline ends came to 16 bases. The CDR3 sequence is CASAYDPGADTQYF. In DNA, the CDR3 is TGTGCCAGCGCTTACGACCCCGGGGCAGATACGCAGTATTTT.

The gene calls are TRBV2 and TRBJ1-6; no definite D call. Germline-derived CDR1 and CDR2 are SNHLY and FYNNEI. V was pared by 10 bases and J by 8 bases, with 15 bases between. CDR3 length equals 13 residues. The CDR3 nucleotides read TGTGCCACCCTAAGGGTCGCTGATTCACCCCTCCACTTT. Translated, it gives CATLRVADSPLHF.

This rearrangement joins TRBV2 to TRBJ2-1; 7 bases map to TRBD2. Germline-derived CDR1 and CDR2 are SNHLY and FYNNEI. CDR3 length equals 15 residues. The J segment lost 4 bases and the V segment lost 3 bases, leaving 6 bases of the junction unmatched. The CDR3 spells CASSEIPAGYNEQFF. CDR3 bases: TGTGCCAGCAGTGAGATACCAGCGGGATACAATGAGCAGTTCTTC.

V gene TRBV5-1 combines with J gene TRBJ1-2; 9 bases fit TRBD1. CDR1 and CDR2 from the germline V gene are SGHRS and YFSETQ. The CDR3 spans 15 residues. The trim removed 0 bases at V and 2 bases at J, leaving 2 bases unmatched. CDR3 residues: CASSLGGTGNYGYTF. CDR3 DNA sequence: TGCGCCAGCAGCTTGGGAGGGACAGGGAACTATGGCTACACCTTC.

V and J are TRBV28 and TRBJ2-1, with D tentatively TRBD2 (5 bases). CDR1 is MDHEN and CDR2 is SYDVKM in the germline V gene. The CDR3 loop spans 15 amino acids. V was pared by 4 bases and J by 7 bases, with 17 bases between. The CDR3 nucleotides read TGTGCCAGCAGTTCGCATGGAGCATCGGGGAATGAGCAGTTCTTC. Translation gives CASSSHGASGNEQFF.

The chain recombines TRBV5-1 with TRBJ2-1, with 10 bases matching TRBD2. The CDR3 has 15 amino acids. Per germline, CDR1 SGHRS and CDR2 YFSETQ. The V and J ends lost 4 bases and 3 bases, in that order; junction bases with no gene match: 4. CDR3 coding DNA: TGCGCCAGCAGCCCGCTAGCGGGAGTCTACAATGAGCAGTTCTTC. Protein: CASSPLAGVYNEQFF. Full variable domain (rest looked up from reference TRBV5-1 and TRBJ2-1): KAGVTQTPRYLIKTRGQQVTLSCSPISGHRSVSWYQQTPGQGLQFLFEYFSETQRNKGNFPGRFSGRQFSNSRSEMNVSTLELGDSALYLCASSPLAGVYNEQFFGPGTRLTVL.

The V call is TRBV5-1, the J call TRBJ1-2; possibly TRBD1 for D (6 bases). Trimming shortened V by 6 bases and J by 8 bases, and 17 bases separated the two germline ends. This CDR3 region has 13 residues. Per the germline V gene, CDR1 is SGHRS and CDR2 is YFSETQ. CDR3 bases: TGCGCCAGCACCGAACAGGGTCAGGGCGGCTACACCTTC. Its protein product is CASTEQGQGGYTF.

This chain joins TRBV6-5 and TRBJ1-1; D is undetermined. Trimming took off 6 bases at V and 0 bases at J, with 11 bases between the two ends. This CDR3 region has 14 residues. Per the germline V gene, CDR1 is MNHEY and CDR2 is SVGAGI. The CDR3 region is CASSQRQLNTEAFF. The CDR3 DNA is TGTGCCAGCAGCCAAAGACAACTGAACACTGAAGCTTTCTTT.

The chain has TRBV19 and TRBJ1-5; D uncertain. Trimming cost V 2 bases and J 4 bases, with 12 bases left between them. The CDR3 is 15 residues long. Per the germline V gene, CDR1 is LNHDA and CDR2 is SQIVND (reference sequence). The CDR3: CASSIMGFGNQPQHF. CDR3 bases: TGTGCCAGTAGTATAATGGGCTTTGGGAATCAGCCCCAGCATTTT.

This clone was recorded once. The chain carries TRBV5-1 and TRBJ1-1, with a weak D call TRBD1 (5 bases). This CDR3 comprises 12 residues. V was trimmed by 4 bases and J by 5 bases, leaving 9 bases between them. CDR1 is SGHRS, CDR2 YFSETQ, per germline. DNA for the CDR3: TGCGCCAGCAGCCGGGACTTGACTGAAGCTTTCTTT. Amino acid sequence: CASSRDLTEAFF.

The V gene is TRBV20-1, the J gene TRBJ2-1, with a tentative D call TRBD1 (6 bases). Germline CDR1 and CDR2: DFQATT and SNEGSKA (reference sequence). The CDR3 is made up of 11 amino acids. The V end lost 5 bases, the J end lost 8 bases, and 10 bases lay between the germline ends. The CDR3 nucleotides read TGCAGTGCTCGCCCAGGGGATGAGCAGTTCTTC. Amino acids: CSARPGDEQFF.

This rearrangement joins TRBV7-3 to TRBJ1-1; tentatively, D is TRBD1 (6 bases). V lost 5 bases to trimming and J lost 8 bases, with 18 bases between them. CDR1 and CDR2 from the germline V gene are SGHTA and FQGTGA. The CDR3 extends over 14 amino acids. CDR3 sequence (DNA): TGTGCCAGCAGCCGGTCTGGGCCGGGACAAGAAGCTTTCTTT. Amino acids: CASSRSGPGQEAFF.

The chain uses TRBV10-1 and TRBJ2-7, with TRBD1 matching 9 bases. There are 15 residues in the CDR3. V trimming: 6 bases; J trimming: 1 base; junction bases outside the gene matches: 7. The V gene's germline CDR1 is WNHNN and CDR2 SYGVQD (reference sequence). The CDR3 DNA follows: TGCGCCAGCAGCTCCCGGGACAGGGTGTCCTACGAGCAGTACTTC. It is translated as CASSSRDRVSYEQYF.

The sample holds a few counts of this clone. The chain has TRBV24-1 and TRBJ1-2, with TRBD1 matching over 7 bases. The CDR3 runs to 15 residues. V shed 2 bases, J shed 4 bases, and the junction held 6 bases outside the gene matches. CDR1 KGHDR and CDR2 SFDVKD come from the germline V gene. The CDR3 here is CATSDSLTGPYGYTF. The CDR3 bases are TGTGCCACCAGTGATTCCTTGACAGGGCCCTATGGCTACACCTTC.

The genes are TRBV6-5 and TRBJ1-1, with D unresolved. Trimming took 2 bases from V and 1 from J, leaving 8 bases between them. The germline V gene has CDR1 MNHEY and CDR2 SVGAGI. The CDR3 covers 14 residues. CDR3 region: CASSYLETNTEAFF. In DNA, the CDR3 is TGTGCCAGCAGTTACCTGGAGACGAACACTGAAGCTTTCTTT.

The chain has TRBV5-1 and TRBJ2-7; D might be TRBD2 (6 bases). Germline CDR1 SGHRS, CDR2 YFSETQ. Trimming took 0 bases from V and 3 from J, leaving 13 bases between them. This CDR3 region has 15 residues. The CDR3, as DNA: TGCGCCAGCAGCTTGGAAAGAGGGAGGAACTACGAGCAGTACTTC. It codes for CASSLERGRNYEQYF.

CDR3 protein: CASSLITRADTQYF. CDR3 DNA sequence: TGTGCCAGCAGCTTGATTACTAGAGCTGATACGCAGTATTTT. The V call is TRBV5-4, the J call TRBJ2-3, with D tentatively TRBD2 (5 bases). Trimming took off 1 base at V and 6 bases at J, with 12 bases between the two ends. From germline, CDR1 is SGHNT and CDR2 YYREEE (reference sequence). This CDR3 comprises 14 residues.

The rearrangement uses TRBV19 and TRBJ1-4; maybe TRBD1 (6 bases). The CDR3 covers 12 residues. Trimming removed 8 bases at V and 10 bases at J, with 14 bases between. The germline CDR1 and CDR2 sequences are LNHDA and SQIVND (reference sequence). The CDR3 nucleotides read TGTGCCAGTGGGGGGCTATACGGAAAACTGTTTTTT. It is translated as CASGGLYGKLFF.

The chain couples TRBV19 to TRBJ2-2; D is tentatively TRBD1 or TRBD2 (5 bases each). With 10 bases removed from V and 5 bases from J, the gap between germline ends came to 14 bases. Germline assignment: CDR1 LNHDA and CDR2 SQIVND (reference sequence). The CDR3 is 13 residues long. The CDR3 loop is CATATGRTGELFF. Here the CDR3 DNA reads TGTGCCACCGCCACGGGGCGAACCGGGGAGCTGTTTTTT.

The genes are TRBV28 and TRBJ1-5, with a weak D call TRBD1 (5 bases). This CDR3 region has 16 residues. Germline V gene sequence: CDR1 MDHEN, CDR2 SYDVKM. The V end was cut by 8 bases, the J end by 0 bases, with 17 bases between. The CDR3 DNA follows: TGTGCCAGCTCAGGGTTTGGGCGTCATAGCAATCAGCCCCAGCATTTT. Protein product: CASSGFGRHSNQPQHF.

This chain connects TRBV5-1 to TRBJ2-3, with D possibly being TRBD1 (5 bases). The ends were cut back, 2 bases at V and 0 bases at J, with 22 bases in the middle. CDR3 length: 19 residues. The germline V gene has CDR1 SGHRS and CDR2 YFSETQ. This CDR3 reads CASSFLPGLASTSTDTQYF. The CDR3 bases are TGCGCCAGCAGCTTTCTACCAGGGTTGGCCTCTACTAGCACAGATACGCAGTATTTT. The entire variable domain, with the rest obtained from reference TRBV5-1 and TRBJ2-3, is as follows: KAGVTQTPRYLIKTRGQQVTLSCSPISGHRSVSWYQQTPGQGLQFLFEYFSETQRNKGNFPGRFSGRQFSNSRSEMNVSTLELGDSALYLCASSFLPGLASTSTDTQYFGPGTRLTVL.

This clone appeared once. The V call is TRBV25-1, the J call TRBJ1-2; 7 bases fit TRBD1. V was clipped by 1 base and J by 4 bases; unmatched bases: 6. Germline loops: CDR1 MGHDK, CDR2 SYGVNS. The CDR3 consists of 15 residues. The CDR3, as DNA: TGTGCCAGCAGTGAATGGGACAGCCGCTTCTATGGCTACACCTTC. It specifies CASSEWDSRFYGYTF.

V and J are TRBV7-8 and TRBJ2-1; no reliable D call. Germline lookup yields CDR1 SGHVS and CDR2 FQNEAQ. V lost 5 bases to trimming and J lost 4 bases, with 12 bases between them. The CDR3 totals 14 residues. The chain's CDR3 is CASSGVGIYNEQFF. CDR3 coding DNA: TGTGCCAGCAGCGGAGTAGGCATTTACAATGAGCAGTTCTTC.